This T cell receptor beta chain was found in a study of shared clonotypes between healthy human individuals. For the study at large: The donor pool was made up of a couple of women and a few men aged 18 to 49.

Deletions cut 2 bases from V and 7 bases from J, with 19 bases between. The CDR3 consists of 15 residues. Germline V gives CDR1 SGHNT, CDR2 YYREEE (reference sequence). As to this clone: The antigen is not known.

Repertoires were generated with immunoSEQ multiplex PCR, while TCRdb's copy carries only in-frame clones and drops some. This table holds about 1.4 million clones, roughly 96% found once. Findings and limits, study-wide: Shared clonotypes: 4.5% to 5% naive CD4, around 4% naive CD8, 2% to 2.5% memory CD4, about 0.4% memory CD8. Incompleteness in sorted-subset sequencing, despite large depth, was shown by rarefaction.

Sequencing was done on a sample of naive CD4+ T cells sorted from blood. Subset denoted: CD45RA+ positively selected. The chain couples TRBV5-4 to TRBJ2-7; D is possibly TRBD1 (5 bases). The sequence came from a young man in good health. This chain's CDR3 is CASSFGAARGGEQYF. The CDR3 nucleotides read TGTGCCAGCAGCTTTGGGGCGGCTCGCGGTGGAGAGCAGTACTTC. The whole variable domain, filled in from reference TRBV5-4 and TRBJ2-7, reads ETGVTQSPTHLIKTRGQQVTLRCSSQSGHNTVSWYQQALGQGPQFIFQYYREEENGRGNFPPRFSGLQFPNYSSELNVNALELDDSALYLCASSFGAARGGEQYFGPGTRLTVT.